Shown below are 30 T cell receptor beta chains from a single sample sequenced in a study of human T cells and chemical hapten exposure. Each CDR3 protein is one row after TCRdb ran MiXCR on the RACE reads. The sample lists roughly 160,000 distinct CDR3 sequences, roughly 15% occurring once. Time point defined: patch test 1, 2 weeks after DPC sensitization. The treatment was: therapeutic diphenylcyclopropenone sensitization with weekly scalp DPC. Sequenced material: whole blood, taken in connection with sensitization to the hapten diphenylcyclopropenone (DPC). These receptor sequences come from a woman aged 25 to 39 with alopecia areata. Some clones in this sample may be carry-over from other donors' samples.

This clonotype turned up a few times. The chain combines TRBV27 with TRBJ1-6, with D perhaps TRBD1 (6 bases). The CDR3 has 15 residues. CDR1 is MNHEY, CDR2 SMNVEV, per germline (reference sequence). Trimming left V 9 bases short and J 8 bases short, with 20 bases between. In DNA, the CDR3 is TGTGCCAGACACGATGTACAGGGTATGCATTCACCCCTCCACTTT. It yields the protein CARHDVQGMHSPLHF.

This clonotype was picked up a small number of times. The rearrangement uses TRBV28 and TRBJ2-3; 9 nucleotides line up with TRBD1. With V trimmed by 5 bases and J by 2 bases, 5 bases remained unmatched. The CDR3 runs to 15 residues. Germline loops: CDR1 MDHEN, CDR2 SYDVKM. The CDR3 loop reads CASSTGDRATDTQYF. CDR3 nucleotide sequence: TGTGCCAGCAGTACCGGGGACAGGGCCACAGATACGCAGTATTTT.

This clonotype was seen a handful of times. The gene calls are TRBV7-2 and TRBJ2-3; D unresolved. Germline assignment: CDR1 SGHTA and CDR2 FQGNSA. Trimming stripped 4 bases from V and 2 bases from J, with 10 bases between. This CDR3 comprises 14 residues. CDR3 loop: CASSSPPLTDTQYF. The DNA for the CDR3 is TGTGCCAGCAGCTCGCCACCTCTCACAGATACGCAGTATTTT.

This clonotype was counted between two and nine times. V is TRBV5-4 and J is TRBJ1-5, with D uncertain. With 3 bases removed from V and 3 bases from J, the gap between germline ends came to 13 bases. The germline CDR1 and CDR2 sequences are SGHNT and YYREEE (reference sequence). The CDR3 contains 15 residues. In DNA form, the CDR3 reads TGTGCCAGCAGCTCCGGACCCAATCCCAATCAGCCCCAGCATTTT. It encodes CASSSGPNPNQPQHF.

This clonotype was counted ten times or more. The J gene is TRBJ2-5, the V gene TRBV6-2 or TRBV6-3; D remains ambiguous. Germline-derived CDR1 and CDR2 are MNHEY and SVGEGT. V gave up 6 bases and J gave up 3 bases, with 5 bases separating them. The CDR3 length is 11 residues. The CDR3: CASRAEETQYF. For the CDR3, the DNA is TGTGCCAGCAGGGCAGAAGAGACCCAGTACTTC.

This clonotype was seen a few times. The chain recombines TRBV27 with TRBJ2-1; a weak D match, TRBD1 (6 bases). The V and J ends lost 4 bases and 3 bases respectively, with 16 bases between them. This CDR3 contains 16 residues. Germline loops: CDR1 MNHEY, CDR2 SMNVEV (reference sequence). Here the CDR3 DNA reads TGTGCCAGCAGTTCTTCCGGACAGTTCGACTACAATGAGCAGTTCTTC. As protein: CASSSSGQFDYNEQFF.

This clonotype appeared many times. This chain links TRBV18 with TRBJ2-7; D is possibly TRBD1 (5 bases). CDR1 and CDR2 (germline): KGHSH, LQKENI. Trimming took 5 bases from V and 7 from J, leaving 15 bases between them. The CDR3 runs 13 residues. The CDR3 DNA sequence: TGTGCCAGCTCAAAAGGGGTCGGTGATGAGCAGTACTTC. Translation gives CASSKGVGDEQYF.

This clonotype was counted between two and nine times. The V gene is TRBV5-1, the J gene TRBJ2-7, with TRBD1 identical over 8 bases. The CDR3 covers 13 residues. Germline CDR1 reads SGHRS; CDR2 reads YFSETQ. Trimming cost V 0 bases and J 7 bases; bases outside gene matches: 3. CDR3 amino acids: CASSLARDREQYF. In DNA, the CDR3 is TGCGCCAGCAGCTTGGCCCGGGACAGGGAGCAGTACTTC.

This sequence joins TRBV7-6 and TRBJ2-7; D perhaps matches TRBD2 (6 bases). The V end lost 4 bases, the J end lost 2 bases, and 15 bases lay between the germline ends. The germline V gene has CDR1 SGHVS and CDR2 FNYEAQ. The CDR3 runs to 15 residues. This CDR3 is CASSSSSGVPYEQYF. CDR3 coding DNA: TGTGCCAGCAGCTCGAGTAGCGGAGTGCCCTACGAGCAGTACTTC.

This clonotype was recorded many times. The chain has TRBV3-1 and TRBJ1-1, with D possibly TRBD1 on 5 matching bases. V lost 4 bases to trimming and J lost 6 bases, with 12 bases between them. CDR3 length: 13 amino acids. Germline V CDR1 and CDR2: LGHDT, YNNKEL (reference sequence). CDR3 nucleotide sequence: TGTGCCAGCAGCCTGCAGGGAATGGCTGAAGCTTTCTTT. It yields the protein CASSLQGMAEAFF.

This chain joins TRBV9 and TRBJ2-7; TRBD2 agrees at 7 bases. Per the germline V gene, CDR1 is SGDLS and CDR2 is YYNGEE. V gave up 0 bases and J gave up 4 bases; unmatched junction bases: 4. The CDR3 is 14 amino acids. CDR3 DNA: TGTGCCAGCAGCGTAGACGGCGGGAGTTACGAGCAGTACTTC. Translated, it gives CASSVDGGSYEQYF.

This sequence joins TRBV5-1 and TRBJ2-7; 8 bases are shared with TRBD1. This CDR3 region has 14 residues. In germline, CDR1 is SGHRS, CDR2 YFSETQ. Trimming took 4 bases from V and 4 from J; bases not matched to a gene: 7. The CDR3, as DNA: TGCGCCAGCAGCGCTACGGGACAGGTATACGAGCAGTACTTC. Translated: CASSATGQVYEQYF.

The chain's CDR3 is CASSPDWGRGANVLTF. As DNA, the CDR3 is TGTGCCAGCAGTCCCGATTGGGGACGGGGGGCCAACGTCCTGACTTTC. The V gene is TRBV6-4, the J gene TRBJ2-6, with D possibly called TRBD1 or TRBD2 (5 bases each). The CDR3 spans 16 residues. Per germline, CDR1 MRHNA and CDR2 SNTAGT. V lost 5 bases to trimming and J lost 4 bases, with 15 bases between them.

This clonotype came up many times. This chain links TRBV6-6 with TRBJ1-1; D is unresolved. CDR3 length equals 13 residues. V dropped 9 bases and J dropped 1 base, with 12 bases sitting between them. Per germline, CDR1 MNHNY and CDR2 SVGAGI (reference sequence). DNA for the CDR3: TGTGCCAGTGAGCGGACGGCGAACACTGAAGCTTTCTTT. Amino acids: CASERTANTEAFF.

At least ten counts were recorded for this clonotype. The J gene is TRBJ2-3, the V gene TRBV24-1; the D gene is possibly TRBD2 (5 bases). Between the trimmed V and J ends, which lost 1 base and 5 bases, there was a span of 18 bases. Germline assignment: CDR1 KGHDR and CDR2 SFDVKD. The CDR3 has 17 amino acids. The CDR3 bases are TGTGCCACCAGTGATTTCGATTGGGTGAGGGATCGAGATACGCAGTATTTT. The encoded protein is CATSDFDWVRDRDTQYF.

This clonotype was counted ten times or more. The rearrangement uses TRBV11-3 and TRBJ1-6; no clear D. The CDR3 extends over 15 amino acids. Trimming removed 5 bases from V and 6 bases from J, with 14 bases in between. CDR1 is SGHNT and CDR2 is YENEEA in the germline V gene. This chain's CDR3 is CASSVTRTSNSPLHF. The CDR3 DNA sequence: TGTGCCAGCAGCGTCACGCGGACGAGTAATTCACCCCTCCACTTT.

This clonotype came up many times. The chain employs TRBV2 and TRBJ2-2; D assignment may be TRBD1 or TRBD2 (5 bases each). The V and J ends lost 7 bases and 5 bases respectively, with 14 bases between them. Germline lookup yields CDR1 SNHLY and CDR2 FYNNEI. The CDR3 is 14 residues long. The DNA of the CDR3 is TGTGCCAGCACTAGGGACGGCAGGACCGGGGAGCTGTTTTTT. Protein: CASTRDGRTGELFF.

This clonotype was detected a few times. V gene TRBV27 combines with J gene TRBJ1-1; possible D gene TRBD1, 6 bases. The CDR3 sequence is 13 residues long. V lost 8 bases to trimming and J lost 5 bases, with 15 bases between them. Per the germline V gene, CDR1 is MNHEY and CDR2 is SMNVEV (reference sequence). CDR3 in amino acids: CASRMAGTTEAFF. CDR3 in DNA: TGTGCCAGCCGGATGGCGGGGACAACTGAAGCTTTCTTT.

This clonotype has just a few counts. The V gene is TRBV7-9, the J gene TRBJ1-5; no reliable D call. CDR3 length: 13 residues. V was trimmed by 5 bases and J by 3 bases, leaving 8 bases between them. Germline CDR1 reads SEHNR; CDR2 reads FQNEAQ (reference sequence). As DNA, the CDR3 is TGTGCCAGCAGCGATCTTGACAATCAGCCCCAGCATTTT. It encodes CASSDLDNQPQHF. Drawing the rest from reference TRBV7-9 and TRBJ1-5, the complete variable domain is DTGVSQNPRHKITKRGQNVTFRCDPISEHNRLYWYRQTLGQGPEFLTYFQNEAQLEKSRLLSDRFSAERPKGSFSTLEIQRTEQGDSAMYLCASSDLDNQPQHFGDGTRLSIL.

This clonotype was seen more than once but under ten times. The V call is TRBV20-1, the J call TRBJ2-7; 7 nucleotides match TRBD2. J gave up 0 bases and V 6 bases, and 5 bases lay outside the gene matches. This CDR3 is built from 13 residues. Germline V gene sequence: CDR1 DFQATT, CDR2 SNEGSKA (reference sequence). The CDR3 DNA follows: TGCAGTGCCTCGGGACTAAGCTCCTACGAGCAGTACTTC. It is translated as CSASGLSSYEQYF.

The CDR3 is CASSRDSRNYGYTF. The DNA of the CDR3 is TGTGCCAGCAGCCGGGACAGCCGGAACTATGGCTACACCTTC. This chain links TRBV3-1 with TRBJ1-2, with 7 nucleotides matching TRBD1. In germline, CDR1 is LGHDT, CDR2 YNNKEL (reference sequence). With 4 bases clipped from V and 2 bases from J, the junction kept 4 bases outside the gene matches. This CDR3 contains 14 residues.

As to this clonotype: This clone may be a read error of a much larger clone one base away. The CDR3 carries no conserved terminal phenylalanine or tryptophan, so it likely arises from a read error. The chain recombines TRBV29-1 with TRBJ2-7; 9 bases line up with TRBD1. The CDR3 has 14 residues. The V and J ends lost 5 bases and 2 bases, in that order; junction bases with no gene match: 7. Germline V CDR1 and CDR2: SQVTM, ANQGSEA. The CDR3 loop reads CSVPAGTGTYEQYS. In DNA form, the CDR3 reads TGCAGCGTTCCCGCCGGGACAGGGACCTACGAGCAGTACTCC.

This clonotype was observed a handful of times. The chain uses TRBV7-9 and TRBJ1-5; maybe TRBD1 (6 bases). This CDR3 is 14 amino acids long. Trimming stripped 5 bases from V and 8 bases from J, with 16 bases between. Per the germline V gene, CDR1 is SEHNR and CDR2 is FQNEAQ (reference sequence). The CDR3 DNA reads as TGTGCCAGCAGCGAACAGGGAACCAAAAAGCCCCAGCATTTT. Amino acids: CASSEQGTKKPQHF.

This clonotype was recorded many times. This rearrangement joins TRBV7-2 to TRBJ2-1; D may be TRBD2 (6 bases). V lost 5 bases to trimming and J lost 7 bases, with 15 bases between them. The CDR3 contains 14 residues. Looked up from germline, CDR1 is SGHTA and CDR2 is FQGNSA. For the CDR3, the DNA is TGTGCCAGCAGCCCAACCGGGACTGAAAATGAGCAGTTCTTC. Protein product: CASSPTGTENEQFF.

This clonotype has only a few counts. The V and J genes are TRBV5-4 and TRBJ1-1; 7 nucleotides agree with TRBD1. V lost 4 bases, J lost 6 bases, and 6 bases stayed unmatched. The CDR3 sequence is 13 residues long. Germline CDR1 reads SGHNT; CDR2 reads YYREEE (reference sequence). CDR3 protein: CASSQGGLAEAFF. The CDR3 coding sequence is TGTGCCAGCAGCCAGGGGGGTTTAGCTGAAGCTTTCTTT.

This clonotype was found a few times. The chain carries TRBV11-2 and TRBJ2-1; perhaps TRBD1 as D (5 bases). This CDR3 has 14 amino acids. The germline V gene has CDR1 SGHAT and CDR2 FQNNGV. The V and J ends lost 5 bases and 8 bases respectively, with 16 bases between them. The CDR3 sequence is CASSKGALGDEQFF. The CDR3 DNA reads as TGTGCCAGCAGCAAAGGGGCTTTAGGGGATGAGCAGTTCTTC.

The chain has TRBV7-2 and TRBJ2-7; no clear D gene. The CDR3 extends over 14 amino acids. Germline V gives CDR1 SGHTA, CDR2 FQGNSA. Trimming took off 2 bases at V and 0 bases at J, with 8 bases between the two ends. The CDR3 DNA follows: TGTGCCAGCAGCTTACCCCAGAGCTCCTACGAGCAGTACTTC. Translation gives CASSLPQSSYEQYF.

This clonotype has more than one count but fewer than ten. The V gene is TRBV28, the J gene TRBJ2-5; 8 bases map to TRBD2. This CDR3 spans 15 amino acids. Germline V gene data show CDR1 as MDHEN and CDR2 as SYDVKM. The V segment lost 6 bases and the J segment 5 bases; nucleotides outside the gene matches: 11. CDR3 in amino acids: CASRPISGIPETQYF. Here the CDR3 DNA reads TGTGCCAGCAGGCCAATTAGCGGGATCCCCGAGACCCAGTACTTC.

This clonotype has a handful of counts. This chain connects TRBV3-2 to TRBJ2-5. TRBV3-2 is tagged as a pseudogene. The CDR3 has 16 amino acids. Here the CDR3 reads CASSQDRITNQETQYF. In DNA, the CDR3 is TGTGCCAGCAGCCAAGACCGGATAACTAACCAAGAGACCCAGTACTTC.

This chain links TRBV20-1 with TRBJ1-1; D ambiguous. Germline CDR1 and CDR2: DFQATT and SNEGSKA (reference sequence). V lost 3 bases to trimming and J lost 5 bases, with 13 bases between them. There are 13 residues in the CDR3. The CDR3 protein is CSARGREGTEAFF. Written as DNA, the CDR3 is TGCAGTGCTAGGGGTAGGGAGGGTACTGAAGCTTTCTTT.